The rows below give T cell receptor beta chains drawn from one sample of a study of T cells in Graves' hyperthyroidism and ophthalmopathy. TCRdb itself ran the multiplex PCR reads through MiXCR, one entry per CDR3 protein. The sample has about 520,000 distinct CDR3 sequences, about 24% seen once. Sequencing input: blood. The receptors originated from a woman in her twenties or thirties with Graves' ophthalmopathy. The CDR3 runs from the conserved cysteine through the conserved F or W. Fields, in order: CDR3 length, J gene, V gene, D gene, clone size, CDR3 protein, CDR3 DNA. A D gene is named only where the DNA matches it firmly. Clone size is stated in some rows and not others, as once, few, many or a class when expanded.

len: 17; j_gene: TRBJ1-1; v_gene: TRBV4-1; d_gene: NA; abundance: few; CDR3aa: CASSQVWPVGGDPEAFF; CDR3nt: TGCGCCAGCAGCCAAGTGTGGCCGGTTGGCGGGGACCCTGAAGCTTTCTTT
len: 12; j_gene: TRBJ1-5; v_gene: TRBV6-1; d_gene: TRBD1; abundance: many; CDR3aa: CASRTGVQPQHF; CDR3nt: TGTGCCAGCAGGACAGGGGTTCAGCCCCAGCATTTT
len: 15; j_gene: TRBJ1-5; v_gene: TRBV30; d_gene: TRBD1; abundance: many; CDR3aa: CAWSEGQGEGQPQHF; CDR3nt: TGTGCCTGGAGCGAAGGACAGGGAGAAGGTCAGCCCCAGCATTTT
len: 12; j_gene: TRBJ2-7; v_gene: TRBV11-2; d_gene: NA; abundance: NA; CDR3aa: CASSQTNPHWYF; CDR3nt: TGTGCCAGCAGCCAGACAAACCCGCATTGGTACTTC
len: 14; j_gene: TRBJ1-2; v_gene: TRBV19; d_gene: TRBD1; abundance: few; CDR3aa: CASRGDRANYGYTF; CDR3nt: TGTGCCAGTAGAGGGGACAGGGCGAACTATGGCTACACCTTC
len: 15; j_gene: TRBJ2-7; v_gene: TRBV7-9; d_gene: TRBD2; abundance: NA; CDR3aa: CASSRTSGVTYEQYF; CDR3nt: TGTGCCAGCAGCCGGACTAGCGGGGTCACCTACGAGCAGTACTTC
len: 13; j_gene: TRBJ2-5; v_gene: TRBV12-3/TRBV12-4; d_gene: NA; abundance: NA; CDR3aa: CASRLDYLETQYF; CDR3nt: TGTGCCAGCAGACTGGACTATTTAGAGACCCAGTACTTC
len: 16; j_gene: TRBJ2-5; v_gene: TRBV9; d_gene: TRBD2; abundance: many; CDR3aa: CASSTSTSGGGETQYF; CDR3nt: TGTGCCAGCAGCACTTCGACTAGCGGGGGGGGCGAGACCCAGTACTTC
len: 13; j_gene: TRBJ1-1; v_gene: TRBV6-5; d_gene: NA; abundance: many; CDR3aa: CASSYPGNTEAFF; CDR3nt: TGTGCCAGCAGTTACCCGGGGAACACTGAAGCTTTCTTT
len: 14; j_gene: TRBJ1-2; v_gene: TRBV5-1; d_gene: NA; abundance: many; CDR3aa: CASQLSTENYGYTF; CDR3nt: TGCGCCAGCCAACTTTCGACAGAAAACTATGGCTACACCTTC
len: 17; j_gene: TRBJ1-5; v_gene: TRBV6-9; d_gene: NA; abundance: few; CDR3aa: CASSDAAPQVIYQPQHF; CDR3nt: TGTGCCAGCAGTGACGCCGCCCCCCAGGTAATATATCAGCCCCAGCATTTT
len: 13; j_gene: TRBJ1-1; v_gene: TRBV6-5; d_gene: NA; abundance: NA; CDR3aa: CASSTRAGFEAFF; CDR3nt: TGTGCCAGCAGTACCCGAGCGGGTTTCGAAGCTTTCTTT
len: 12; j_gene: TRBJ1-1; v_gene: TRBV12-3/TRBV12-4; d_gene: NA; abundance: few; CDR3aa: CASTRDRTEAFF; CDR3nt: TGTGCCAGCACTCGTGACCGGACTGAAGCTTTCTTT
len: 16; j_gene: TRBJ1-1; v_gene: TRBV15; d_gene: NA; abundance: few; CDR3aa: CATSSGGWERTAEAFF; CDR3nt: TGTGCCACCAGCAGCGGAGGGTGGGAGCGAACGGCTGAAGCTTTCTTT
len: 13; j_gene: TRBJ1-2; v_gene: TRBV11-2; d_gene: NA; abundance: NA; CDR3aa: CATDAYEKDGYTF; CDR3nt: TGTGCCACCGATGCTTATGAAAAGGATGGCTACACCTTC
len: 15; j_gene: TRBJ2-2; v_gene: TRBV11-2; d_gene: NA; abundance: many; CDR3aa: CASSLVVTNTGELFF; CDR3nt: TGTGCCAGCAGCTTAGTTGTTACAAACACCGGGGAGCTGTTTTTT
len: 16; j_gene: TRBJ1-1; v_gene: TRBV6-5; d_gene: TRBD1; abundance: many; CDR3aa: CASRSTGGGSNTEAFF; CDR3nt: TGTGCCAGCAGATCTACAGGGGGTGGATCGAACACTGAAGCTTTCTTT